One sample yielded the 28 T cell receptor beta chains listed below, sequenced in a study of blood T cells in healthy people across ages. A J-beta primer mix and a sample-barcoded 5' primer were used in a second PCR of roughly 7 to 12 cycles. TCRdb re-called the 5' RACE reads through MiXCR, storing one row per CDR3 protein. This table has about 1.4 million distinct CDR3 sequences, almost 60% appearing once. Sequenced: blood. These receptors were obtained from a man younger than 35 in good health.

The chain combines TRBV9 with TRBJ2-7; D is unresolved. The J call may be wrong; the DNA end is better matched by TRBJ2-5. Germline CDR1 and CDR2: SGDLS and YYNGEE. The CDR3 loop spans 15 amino acids. The CDR3 reads CASSVVGSPEETQYF. Here the CDR3 DNA reads TGTGCCAGCAGCGTAGTTGGGTCCCCCGAAGAGACCCAGTACTTC.

The V and J genes are TRBV5-1 and TRBJ2-7; D uncertain. This CDR3 contains 14 residues. V gave up 0 bases and J gave up 4 bases, with 11 bases separating them. Germline CDR1 and CDR2: SGHRS and YFSETQ. This chain's CDR3 is CASSLAAAAYEQYF. The CDR3 region has the DNA TGCGCCAGCAGCTTGGCTGCGGCAGCTTACGAGCAGTACTTC.

In its sample, this clonotype was seen many times. J is TRBJ2-7 and V is TRBV7-9, with a tentative D call TRBD1 (7 bases). The length of the CDR3 is 13 residues. Germline CDR1 SEHNR, CDR2 FQNEAQ (reference sequence). With 4 bases removed from V and 3 bases from J, the gap between germline ends came to 10 bases. As DNA, the CDR3 is TGTGCCAGCAGCTCCCAGGGGGGCTACGAGCAGTACTTC. Protein product: CASSSQGGYEQYF. Together with reference TRBV7-9 and TRBJ2-7, the CDR3 gives the full variable domain: DTGVSQNPRHKITKRGQNVTFRCDPISEHNRLYWYRQTLGQGPEFLTYFQNEAQLEKSRLLSDRFSAERPKGSFSTLEIQRTEQGDSAMYLCASSSQGGYEQYFGPGTRLTVT.

The V call is TRBV11-2, the J call TRBJ1-2, with a tentative D call TRBD1 (6 bases). V was cut by 5 bases and J by 6 bases, with 19 bases left in between. Germline V lookup: CDR1 SGHAT, CDR2 FQNNGV. The CDR3 has 15 amino acids. The CDR3 here is CASSPSGGREDGYTF. The CDR3 bases are TGTGCCAGCAGCCCCTCTGGGGGGCGCGAAGATGGCTACACCTTC.

V usage is TRBV4-1 and J usage is TRBJ2-7; 9 bases align to TRBD1. This CDR3 region has 16 residues. CDR1 and CDR2 (germline): MGHRA, YSYEKL. The V segment lost 1 base and the J segment 7 bases; nucleotides outside the gene matches: 11. CDR3 nucleotides: TGCGCCAGCAGCCAAGGGGGGACAGGGATTTTCGGGGAGCAGTACTTC. This codes for CASSQGGTGIFGEQYF.

The J gene is TRBJ2-3, the V gene TRBV12-3 or TRBV12-4, with D perhaps TRBD1 (7 bases). This CDR3 has 15 residues. V lost 7 bases to trimming and J lost 5 bases, with 19 bases between them. The CDR3 DNA sequence: TGTGCCAGCAAGGGGGCGGGGCTGATGGGAGATACGCAGTATTTT. It specifies CASKGAGLMGDTQYF.

This clonotype showed up just once. V is TRBV2 and J is TRBJ1-5; the D gene is possibly TRBD1 (5 bases). Germline V CDR1 and CDR2: SNHLY, FYNNEI. The CDR3 is 15 amino acids. V lost 8 bases and J lost 0, with 14 bases in between. The DNA of the CDR3 is TGTGCCAGCCGGGAGGGGCGAGCTAGCAATCAGCCCCAGCATTTT. Residues: CASREGRASNQPQHF.

V gene TRBV20-1 combines with J gene TRBJ2-1; perhaps TRBD1 as D (5 bases). This CDR3 has 15 residues. V lost 0 bases to trimming and J lost 8 bases, with 17 bases between them. Germline lookup yields CDR1 DFQATT and CDR2 SNEGSKA (reference sequence). This CDR3 reads CSAREVGLTIDEQFF. The CDR3 DNA follows: TGCAGTGCTAGAGAAGTGGGGCTTACAATCGATGAGCAGTTCTTC.

The CDR3 is CSPRELNQPQHF. CDR3 sequence (DNA): TGCAGTCCGAGGGAACTAAATCAGCCCCAGCATTTT. The rearrangement joins TRBV20-1 to TRBJ1-5; D gene unclear. The CDR3 runs 12 residues. Per germline, CDR1 DFQATT and CDR2 SNEGSKA (reference sequence). Trimming stripped 8 bases from V and 4 bases from J, with 12 bases between.

The V gene is TRBV6-1, the J gene TRBJ1-5, with a weak D call TRBD1 (5 bases). Germline-derived CDR1 and CDR2 are MNHNS and SASEGT. The CDR3 has 14 residues. Trimming left V 4 bases short and J 5 bases short, with 12 bases between. CDR3 DNA sequence: TGTGCCAGCAGTGGGACATATGTAGATCAGCCCCAGCATTTT. Translation gives CASSGTYVDQPQHF.

The sample holds one count of this clonotype. This chain connects TRBV6-1 to TRBJ1-5; 9 bases are a match to TRBD1. In germline, CDR1 is MNHNS, CDR2 SASEGT. This CDR3 has 14 amino acids. Trimming at V came to 7 bases and at J to 5 bases, leaving 6 bases not matched to a gene. DNA for the CDR3: TGTGCCAGCATCATGAGACAGGGGGATCAGCCCCAGCATTTT. Encoded protein: CASIMRQGDQPQHF.

This clonotype was counted only a few times. The chain carries TRBV6-1 and TRBJ1-2; 7 bases fit TRBD1. This CDR3 contains 14 residues. Looked up from germline, CDR1 is MNHNS and CDR2 is SASEGT. With V trimmed by 4 bases and J by 4 bases, 6 bases remained unmatched. CDR3 sequence (DNA): TGTGCCAGCAGTGGGACAGGACCTCTCTATGGCTACACCTTC. This codes for CASSGTGPLYGYTF.

The chain employs TRBV4-3 and TRBJ2-1; TRBD2 aligns across 7 bases. The J call may not be correct, given that the DNA end is closer to TRBJ2-7. This CDR3 has 14 residues. Germline V gene data show CDR1 as LGHNA and CDR2 as YSLEER. CDR3 sequence reads: CASSQDLAVWEQYF. The CDR3 nucleotides are TGCGCCAGCAGCCAAGATCTAGCGGTGTGGGAGCAGTACTTC.

In its sample, this clonotype was seen a few times. V is TRBV12-3 or TRBV12-4 and J is TRBJ2-3; 9 bases map to TRBD2. V shed 5 bases and J 6 bases; nucleotides not matched to a gene: 3. The CDR3 contains 13 residues. CDR3 sequence reads: CASSPTSGDTQYF. The DNA for the CDR3 is TGTGCCAGCAGTCCAACTAGCGGGGATACGCAGTATTTT.

The CDR3 here is CASSFLSRGGLSTDTQYF. The DNA for the CDR3 is TGTGCCAGCAGCTTCCTCTCTCGCGGGGGGCTTAGCACAGATACGCAGTATTTT. This chain connects TRBV5-5 to TRBJ2-3; TRBD2 matches 8 bases. Germline CDR1 and CDR2: SGHKS and YYEKEE (reference sequence). The CDR3 has 18 amino acids. V shed 2 bases, J shed 0 bases, and the junction held 11 bases outside the gene matches.

This clonotype was seen more than once but under ten times. The rearrangement uses TRBV3-1 and TRBJ2-1; TRBD2 is a possible D gene (7 bases). The CDR3 length is 16 residues. V was shortened by 4 bases and J by 6 bases, with 19 bases between the two germline ends. Germline CDR1 reads LGHDT; CDR2 reads YNNKEL (reference sequence). CDR3 nucleotide sequence: TGTGCCAGCAGCCTATTCAAGGGGGGGCGGGTCAATGAGCAGTTCTTC. Its translation is CASSLFKGGRVNEQFF.

The chain has TRBV29-1 and TRBJ2-1, with 9 bases matching TRBD1. Germline V lookup: CDR1 SQVTM, CDR2 ANQGSEA. The V gene end was trimmed by 1 base and the J gene end by 8 bases; junction bases not matched to a gene: 15. The CDR3 has 17 amino acids. CDR3: CSVEGGKGTGSWYEQFF. The CDR3 DNA reads as TGCAGCGTTGAAGGAGGAAAAGGGACAGGGTCGTGGTATGAGCAGTTCTTC.

The sample holds a few counts of this clonotype. V gene TRBV7-9 combines with J gene TRBJ2-7, with TRBD2 matching 10 bases. Trimming cost V 6 bases and J 3 bases; bases outside gene matches: 11. The CDR3 loop spans 16 amino acids. Germline V gives CDR1 SEHNR, CDR2 FQNEAQ (reference sequence). This CDR3 reads CASSSGTSGIFYEQYF. The CDR3 DNA is TGTGCCAGCAGTTCGGGTACTAGCGGGATTTTCTACGAGCAGTACTTC. Looking up the rest from reference TRBV7-9 and TRBJ2-7 gives the full variable domain: DTGVSQNPRHKITKRGQNVTFRCDPISEHNRLYWYRQTLGQGPEFLTYFQNEAQLEKSRLLSDRFSAERPKGSFSTLEIQRTEQGDSAMYLCASSSGTSGIFYEQYFGPGTRLTVT.

V and J are TRBV9 and TRBJ2-1; 11 nucleotides align to TRBD1. The CDR3 runs to 15 residues. Unmatched junction bases numbered 3, after V lost 2 bases and J lost 5 bases. Germline V gene sequence: CDR1 SGDLS, CDR2 YYNGEE. DNA of the CDR3: TGTGCCAGCAGCGTGGGACAGGGGGTTGACAATGAGCAGTTCTTC. It yields the protein CASSVGQGVDNEQFF.

The gene calls are TRBV7-2 and TRBJ2-1; D not certain. V was shortened by 11 bases and J by 3 bases, with 8 bases between the two germline ends. Germline lookup yields CDR1 SGHTA and CDR2 FQGNSA. The CDR3 is 11 residues long. The CDR3 region is CASADYNEQFF. The CDR3, as DNA: TGTGCCTCGGCAGACTACAATGAGCAGTTCTTC.

At least ten counts were recorded for this clonotype. The chain combines TRBV15 with TRBJ2-7; 8 bases are shared with TRBD1. The V gene end was trimmed by 0 bases and the J gene end by 4 bases; junction bases not matched to a gene: 5. The CDR3 covers 15 residues. Germline loops: CDR1 LNHNV, CDR2 YYDKDF (reference sequence). The chain's CDR3 is CATSREGTGGYEQYF. The CDR3, as DNA: TGTGCCACCAGCAGAGAAGGGACAGGCGGATACGAGCAGTACTTC.

This clonotype was counted between two and nine times. The rearrangement uses TRBV7-2 and TRBJ2-1; TRBD2 matches at 8 bases. The CDR3 loop spans 15 amino acids. V lost 2 bases, J lost 5 bases, and 5 bases stayed unmatched. Germline V gene data show CDR1 as SGHTA and CDR2 as FQGNSA. CDR3 sequence reads: CASSLTRGGHNEQFF. The DNA for the CDR3 is TGTGCCAGCAGCTTAACCCGCGGGGGGCACAATGAGCAGTTCTTC. Full variable domain (remainder filled in from reference TRBV7-2 and TRBJ2-1): GAGVSQSPSNKVTEKGKDVELRCDPISGHTALYWYRQSLGQGLEFLIYFQGNSAPDKSGLPSDRFSAERTGGSVSTLTIQRTQQEDSAVYLCASSLTRGGHNEQFFGPGTRLTVL.

This clonotype was seen more than once but under ten times. The gene calls are TRBV12-3 or TRBV12-4 and TRBJ2-1, with 8 bases matching TRBD2. This CDR3 is 14 amino acids long. The trim removed 6 bases at V and 4 bases at J, leaving 5 bases unmatched. The CDR3, as DNA: TGTGCCAGCAGCCGGACTAGCAGGTACAATGAGCAGTTCTTC. It specifies CASSRTSRYNEQFF.

This clonotype has a handful of counts. The rearrangement joins TRBV15 to TRBJ2-1; D ambiguous. The CDR3 sequence is 11 residues long. Trimming cost V 6 bases and J 10 bases, with 10 bases left between them. Germline CDR1 reads LNHNV; CDR2 reads YYDKDF (reference sequence). The CDR3 region has the DNA TGTGCCACCAGGTTGGGGTTGGAGCAGTTCTTC. Amino acid sequence: CATRLGLEQFF.

This clonotype appeared a few times. The rearrangement uses TRBV7-9 and TRBJ1-2; 9 bases line up with TRBD1. With 5 bases clipped from V and 0 bases from J, the junction kept 1 base outside the gene matches. This CDR3 contains 14 residues. CDR1 SEHNR and CDR2 FQNEAQ come from the germline V gene (reference sequence). CDR3 DNA sequence: TGTGCCAGCAGCCGGACAGGGGCTAACTATGGCTACACCTTC. It translates to CASSRTGANYGYTF.

The J gene is TRBJ2-3, the V gene TRBV3-1; D remains ambiguous. The CDR3 consists of 16 residues. Germline assignment: CDR1 LGHDT and CDR2 YNNKEL (reference sequence). Trimming took off 0 bases at V and 4 bases at J, with 14 bases between the two ends. The CDR3 reads CASSQDMAERADTQYF. The CDR3 DNA sequence: TGTGCCAGCAGCCAAGATATGGCGGAAAGAGCAGATACGCAGTATTTT.

The sample holds a few counts of this clonotype. The gene calls are TRBV30 and TRBJ2-7; no clear D. The CDR3 loop spans 12 amino acids. Trimming stripped 3 bases from V and 0 bases from J, with 6 bases between. Germline assignment: CDR1 GTSNPN and CDR2 SVGIG (reference sequence). For the CDR3, the DNA is TGTGCCTGGAGACGGTACTCCTACGAGCAGTACTTC. It codes for CAWRRYSYEQYF.

The V gene is TRBV7-9, the J gene TRBJ2-2; 8 bases align to TRBD1. The CDR3 has 13 amino acids. Germline assignment: CDR1 SEHNR and CDR2 FQNEAQ (reference sequence). The J segment lost 8 bases and the V segment lost 5 bases, leaving 4 bases of the junction unmatched. CDR3 residues: CASSPDRAGELFF. In DNA form, the CDR3 reads TGTGCCAGCAGCCCGGACAGGGCTGGGGAGCTGTTTTTT.